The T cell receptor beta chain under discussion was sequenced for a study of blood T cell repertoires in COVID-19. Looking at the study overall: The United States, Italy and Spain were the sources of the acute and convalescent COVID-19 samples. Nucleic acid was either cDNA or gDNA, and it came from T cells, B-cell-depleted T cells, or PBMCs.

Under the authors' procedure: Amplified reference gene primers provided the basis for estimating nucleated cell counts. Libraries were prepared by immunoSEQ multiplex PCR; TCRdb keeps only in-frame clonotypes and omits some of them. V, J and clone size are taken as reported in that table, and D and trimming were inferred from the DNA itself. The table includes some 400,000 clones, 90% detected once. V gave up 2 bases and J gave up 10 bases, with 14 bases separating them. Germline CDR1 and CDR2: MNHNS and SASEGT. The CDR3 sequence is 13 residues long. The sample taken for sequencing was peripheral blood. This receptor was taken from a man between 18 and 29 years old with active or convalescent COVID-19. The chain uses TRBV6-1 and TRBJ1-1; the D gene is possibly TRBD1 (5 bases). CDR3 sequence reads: CASSEWGFRGAFF. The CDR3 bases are TGTGCCAGCAGTGAATGGGGCTTCCGAGGAGCTTTCTTT.